These 32 T cell receptor beta chains were all obtained from the same sample, sequenced in a study of T cell repertoires in cytomegalovirus infection. MiXCR was run by TCRdb on the reads, yielding one entry per CDR3 protein. This table has about 210,000 distinct CDR3 sequences, around 6.2% appearing once. Sequenced input: PBMCs. These receptors were taken from a human donor in good health (CMV status not recorded). Some clones in this sample may be carry-over from other donors' samples.

This rearrangement joins TRBV29-1 to TRBJ2-5, with a tentative D call TRBD1 (6 bases). This CDR3 is built from 12 residues. Germline CDR1 SQVTM, CDR2 ANQGSEA. The V gene lost 3 bases and the J gene lost 3 bases, with 8 bases spanning the gap. The CDR3 here is CSVDQGKETQYF. CDR3 DNA sequence: TGCAGCGTTGATCAGGGGAAAGAGACCCAGTACTTC.

The J gene is TRBJ2-1, the V gene TRBV7-3, with TRBD2 identical over 9 bases. The CDR3 totals 15 residues. J gave up 2 bases and V 5 bases, and 4 bases lay outside the gene matches. The germline gives CDR1 SGHTA, CDR2 FQGTGA. CDR3 in amino acids: CASSGGLAPYNEQFF. The CDR3 DNA reads as TGTGCCAGCAGCGGGGGACTAGCCCCCTACAATGAGCAGTTCTTC.

This clonotype was seen repeatedly, ten times or more. The V and J genes are TRBV20-1 and TRBJ1-2; 10 bases align to TRBD1. V was pared by 6 bases and J by 3 bases, with 4 bases of the junction left unmatched. The germline V gene has CDR1 DFQATT and CDR2 SNEGSKA (reference sequence). This CDR3 is 13 amino acids long. The CDR3 coding sequence is TGCAGTGCAACGACAGGGGGCTACTATGGCTACACCTTC. Protein product: CSATTGGYYGYTF.

This clonotype was picked up many times. The V gene is TRBV7-2, the J gene TRBJ2-5; D is uncertain. The V gene lost 1 base and the J gene lost 1 base, with 10 bases spanning the gap. The germline V gene encodes CDR1 SGHTA and CDR2 FQGNSA. The CDR3 has 15 amino acids. The CDR3 sequence is CASSLGLPTQETQYF. Here the CDR3 DNA reads TGTGCCAGCAGCTTAGGGCTCCCGACCCAAGAGACCCAGTACTTC.

This clonotype was counted at least ten times. The rearrangement joins TRBV20-1 to TRBJ2-4; D may match TRBD1 or TRBD2 (7 bases each). V was shortened by 5 bases and J by 7 bases, with 15 bases between the two germline ends. The length of the CDR3 is 13 residues. Germline lookup yields CDR1 DFQATT and CDR2 SNEGSKA (reference sequence). CDR3 coding DNA: TGCAGTGCTGGGCACAGGGGAGGGAACATTCAGTACTTC. It codes for CSAGHRGGNIQYF.

This clonotype appeared many times. This sequence joins TRBV20-1 and TRBJ1-2; D remains ambiguous. Germline CDR1 reads DFQATT; CDR2 reads SNEGSKA (reference sequence). CDR3 length: 14 amino acids. V was cut by 0 bases and J by 3 bases, with 11 bases left in between. CDR3 coding DNA: TGCAGTGCTAGAGATTTTGGGTCATACTATGGCTACACCTTC. Its translation: CSARDFGSYYGYTF.

This clonotype has ten or more counts. This chain connects TRBV5-6 to TRBJ1-3; D is ambiguous. Trimming took 5 bases from V and 3 from J, leaving 15 bases between them. Germline V CDR1 and CDR2: SGHDT, YYEEEE. The CDR3 is 15 residues long. CDR3 bases: TGTGCCAGCAGAACTACCGGGCTGGGTGGAAACACCATATATTTT. This translates into CASRTTGLGGNTIYF.

The sample holds many counts of this clonotype. V is TRBV7-9 and J is TRBJ1-4; the match to TRBD1 covers 7 bases. The CDR3 spans 15 residues. V was clipped by 5 bases and J by 3 bases; unmatched bases: 6. Germline V gene lookup returns CDR1 SEHNR and CDR2 FQNEAQ (reference sequence). The CDR3 reads CASSPKGAANEKLFF. For the CDR3, the DNA is TGTGCCAGCAGCCCTAAGGGGGCGGCTAATGAAAAACTGTTTTTT.

This clonotype was counted many times. V gene TRBV20-1 combines with J gene TRBJ1-4; D is uncertain. This CDR3 spans 12 amino acids. CDR1 is DFQATT, CDR2 SNEGSKA, per germline (reference sequence). The V end was cut by 2 bases, the J end by 4 bases, with 5 bases between. This CDR3 is CSARNVNEKLFF. CDR3 nucleotides: TGCAGTGCTAGAAACGTTAATGAAAAACTGTTTTTT.

This clonotype came up many times. The DNA of the CDR3 is TGTGCCAGCGAACTAGCGGGCAGGGGGAATGAGCAGTTCTTC. This sequence encodes CASELAGRGNEQFF. V usage is TRBV2 and J usage is TRBJ2-1; TRBD2 matches at 9 bases. Losses at the gene ends were 8 bases for V and 7 bases for J; bases not matched to a gene: 9. There are 14 residues in the CDR3. Germline values: CDR1 SNHLY, CDR2 FYNNEI.

The chain combines TRBV2 with TRBJ1-2, with D possibly being TRBD1 (5 bases). With 3 bases removed from V and 4 bases from J, the gap between germline ends came to 9 bases. The CDR3 sequence is 13 residues long. Germline CDR1 and CDR2: SNHLY and FYNNEI. DNA of the CDR3: TGTGCCAGCAGTGAGTTGACAGCCTATGGCTACACCTTC. It translates to CASSELTAYGYTF.

This clonotype was detected many times. This chain links TRBV29-1 with TRBJ1-6; perhaps TRBD1 as D (6 bases). CDR1 and CDR2 (germline): SQVTM, ANQGSEA. V was pared by 0 bases and J by 11 bases, with 11 bases between. This CDR3 is built from 13 residues. The CDR3 here is CSVEDERGTPLHF. CDR3 DNA: TGCAGCGTTGAAGATGAGAGGGGGACACCCCTCCACTTT. The full variable domain, completed using reference TRBV29-1 and TRBJ1-6, is SAVISQKPSRDICQRGTSLTIQCQVDSQVTMMFWYRQQPGQSLTLIATANQGSEATYESGFVIDKFPISRPNLTFSTLTVSNMSPEDSSIYLCSVEDERGTPLHFGNGTRLTVT.

This clonotype was counted many times. J is TRBJ1-4 and V is TRBV29-1; D is ambiguous. In germline, CDR1 is SQVTM, CDR2 ANQGSEA. The length of the CDR3 is 13 residues. Trimming stripped 5 bases from V and 3 bases from J, with 10 bases between. CDR3 nucleotides: TGCAGCGTTCTGGGGAGGCCTAATGAAAAACTGTTTTTT. This encodes CSVLGRPNEKLFF.

At least ten counts were recorded for this clonotype. The chain uses TRBV30 and TRBJ2-7; 8 bases line up with TRBD2. This CDR3 has 14 amino acids. CDR1 and CDR2 from the germline V gene are GTSNPN and SVGIG (reference sequence). Trimming cost V 1 base and J 1 base; bases outside gene matches: 3. CDR3 sequence (DNA): TGTGCCTGGAGTGCCGGGGGGGGGTCCTACGAGCAGTACTTC. Translated, it gives CAWSAGGGSYEQYF.

This clonotype was seen ten or more times. V is TRBV29-1 and J is TRBJ2-5; TRBD2 agrees at 7 bases. The CDR3 has 12 amino acids. The germline CDR1 and CDR2 sequences are SQVTM and ANQGSEA. J gave up 3 bases and V 3 bases, and 1 base lay outside the gene matches. CDR3 amino acids: CSVDRGEETQYF. CDR3 bases: TGCAGCGTTGATCGGGGGGAAGAGACCCAGTACTTC. Full variable domain (remainder filled in from reference TRBV29-1 and TRBJ2-5): SAVISQKPSRDICQRGTSLTIQCQVDSQVTMMFWYRQQPGQSLTLIATANQGSEATYESGFVIDKFPISRPNLTFSTLTVSNMSPEDSSIYLCSVDRGEETQYFGPGTRLLVL.

At least ten counts were recorded for this clonotype. The J gene is TRBJ2-5, the V gene TRBV5-1; 14 nucleotides match TRBD2. Trimming took 4 bases from V and 3 from J; bases not matched to a gene: 5. The CDR3 contains 16 residues. Germline lookup yields CDR1 SGHRS and CDR2 YFSETQ. As DNA, the CDR3 is TGCGCCAGCAGCACCGGGACTAGCGGGGGTGAAGAGACCCAGTACTTC. Translation: CASSTGTSGGEETQYF.

This clonotype has at least ten counts. This chain connects TRBV29-1 to TRBJ2-6; the D gene could be TRBD1 or TRBD2 (6 bases each). Germline loops: CDR1 SQVTM, CDR2 ANQGSEA. The CDR3 is 14 amino acids. V lost 6 bases to trimming and J lost 4 bases, with 13 bases between them. The CDR3 bases are TGCAGCGTGGGAGGACAGAGCGGGGCCAACGTCCTGACTTTC. This translates into CSVGGQSGANVLTF.

The V gene is TRBV4-3, the J gene TRBJ2-2; D is ambiguous. The CDR3 totals 17 residues. V was clipped by 4 bases and J by 7 bases, with 22 bases between them. Germline loops: CDR1 LGHNA, CDR2 YSLEER. CDR3 in DNA: TGCGCCAGCAGCCCTTCGAAGGAGAAAGCCGCTTTCGGGGAGCTGTTTTTT. This sequence encodes CASSPSKEKAAFGELFF.

In its sample, this clonotype was seen many times. The chain is built from TRBV10-3 and TRBJ1-1; D not resolved. Trimming stripped 1 base from V and 0 bases from J, with 6 bases between. The germline gives CDR1 ENHRY, CDR2 SYGVKD. This CDR3 is built from 14 residues. The CDR3 DNA is TGTGCCATCAGTGAGTGGGGATTGAACACTGAAGCTTTCTTT. Its translation: CAISEWGLNTEAFF.

This clonotype has a count of ten or more. The chain employs TRBV29-1 and TRBJ1-1; 8 nucleotides agree with TRBD1. The CDR3 is 12 amino acids. Germline V gives CDR1 SQVTM, CDR2 ANQGSEA. J lost 4 bases, V lost 6 bases, and 4 bases had no gene match. CDR3 region: CSVGQGATEAFF. CDR3 bases: TGCAGCGTCGGACAGGGTGCCACTGAAGCTTTCTTT.

In this sample, this clonotype turned up many times. V is TRBV6-2 or TRBV6-3 and J is TRBJ2-2; D tentatively fits TRBD1 or TRBD2 (5 bases each). V lost 2 bases to trimming and J lost 6 bases, with 19 bases between them. Looked up from germline, CDR1 is MNHEY and CDR2 is SVGEGT. CDR3 length: 17 residues. CDR3 bases: TGTGCCAGCAGTTACGAGTTCGGGGCAGGGACCCCCGGGGAGCTGTTTTTT. Protein sequence: CASSYEFGAGTPGELFF.

This clonotype appeared many times. This sequence joins TRBV6-2 or TRBV6-3 and TRBJ2-7, with D possibly being TRBD1 (6 bases). Trimming stripped 7 bases from V and 3 bases from J, with 16 bases between. CDR3 length: 14 amino acids. Per the germline V gene, CDR1 is MNHEY and CDR2 is SVGEGT. The CDR3 DNA follows: TGTGCCAGCATCGGCGACAGGCGAAACTACGAGCAGTACTTC. It encodes CASIGDRRNYEQYF.

In this sample, this clonotype turned up many times. The chain uses TRBV7-8 and TRBJ1-2; unclear D gene. Trimming pared 4 bases from V and 4 bases from J, leaving 13 bases between. The CDR3 consists of 14 residues. The V gene's germline CDR1 is SGHVS and CDR2 FQNEAQ. The CDR3: CASSSEKEFYGYTF. The DNA for the CDR3 is TGTGCCAGCAGCTCTGAGAAGGAGTTCTATGGCTACACCTTC.

This clonotype was recorded at least ten times. The chain couples TRBV6-2 or TRBV6-3 to TRBJ2-1, with a possible D match to TRBD2 (6 bases). V was clipped by 6 bases and J by 2 bases, with 14 bases between them. The CDR3 runs 15 residues. Germline assignment: CDR1 MNHEY and CDR2 SVGEGT. The CDR3: CASSPRGSPYNEQFF. In DNA, the CDR3 is TGTGCCAGCAGCCCACGGGGGAGCCCCTACAATGAGCAGTTCTTC.

The V gene is TRBV6-2 or TRBV6-3, the J gene TRBJ2-2; D is perhaps TRBD2 (6 bases). The V gene lost 10 bases and the J gene lost 5 bases, with 20 bases spanning the gap. There are 15 residues in the CDR3. Germline V lookup: CDR1 MNHEY, CDR2 SVGEGT. CDR3 in DNA: TGTGCCACCTTGAGATGGGGCGGGGAGACCGGGGAGCTGTTTTTT. Translated: CATLRWGGETGELFF.

This clonotype was seen at least ten times. The CDR3 here is CASSYPGQGPLYSNQPQHF. CDR3 nucleotides: TGTGCCAGCAGTTACCCGGGACAGGGGCCTCTTTATAGCAATCAGCCCCAGCATTTT. The rearrangement links TRBV7-4 to TRBJ1-5, with 10 bases identical to TRBD1. CDR1 and CDR2 from the germline V gene are SGHVT and SQSDAQ. The CDR3 covers 19 residues. The V gene end was trimmed by 6 bases and the J gene end by 0 bases; junction bases not matched to a gene: 14.

V usage is TRBV28 and J usage is TRBJ1-3, with D uncertain. Between the trimmed V and J ends, which lost 7 bases and 4 bases, there was a span of 11 bases. The CDR3 covers 13 residues. CDR1 is MDHEN, CDR2 SYDVKM, per germline. The CDR3 sequence: CASIQSPGNTIYF. The CDR3 coding sequence is TGTGCCAGCATCCAGTCACCAGGAAACACCATATATTTT.

This clonotype was seen only a few times. The chain has TRBV7-3 and TRBJ2-1; D is ambiguous. V lost 6 bases and J 3 bases, leaving 9 bases between the germline ends. The CDR3 sequence is 13 residues long. Germline V gives CDR1 SGHTA, CDR2 FQGTGA. The CDR3 nucleotides are TGTGCCAGCAGTGAGGCGTACTACAATGAGCAGTTCTTC. It yields the protein CASSEAYYNEQFF. The complete variable domain, with remaining parts taken from reference TRBV7-3 and TRBJ2-1, reads GAGVSQTPSNKVTEKGKYVELRCDPISGHTALYWYRQSLGQGPEFLIYFQGTGAADDSGLPNDRFFAVRPEGSVSTLKIQRTERGDSAVYLCASSEAYYNEQFFGPGTRLTVL.

This clonotype occurred a few times. The chain links TRBV20-1 to TRBJ1-5; TRBD1 aligns across 7 bases. The CDR3 consists of 16 residues. V lost 3 bases, J lost 0 bases, and 8 bases stayed unmatched. Germline CDR1 is DFQATT and CDR2 is SNEGSKA (reference sequence). DNA of the CDR3: TGCAGTGCTAGTCACGGGACAGAGAATAGCAATCAGCCCCAGCATTTT. Amino acids: CSASHGTENSNQPQHF.

This rearrangement joins TRBV20-1 to TRBJ1-1, with a tentative D call TRBD1 (6 bases). This CDR3 has 15 residues. The V gene lost 1 base and the J gene lost 0 bases, with 12 bases spanning the gap. Germline V gene sequence: CDR1 DFQATT, CDR2 SNEGSKA (reference sequence). CDR3 sequence (DNA): TGCAGTGCTAGAGGTCTTAGGGGGGTGAACACTGAAGCTTTCTTT. This gives the protein CSARGLRGVNTEAFF.

This clonotype was observed many times. V usage is TRBV11-2 and J usage is TRBJ2-1, with 8 positions matching TRBD1. The germline gives CDR1 SGHAT, CDR2 FQNNGV. The CDR3 covers 15 residues. The V segment lost 5 bases and the J segment 8 bases; nucleotides outside the gene matches: 11. The CDR3, as DNA: TGTGCCAGCAGCCCGACTGGACAGGGTTTGGATGAGCAGTTCTTC. Protein sequence: CASSPTGQGLDEQFF.

This clonotype came up many times. The rearrangement uses TRBV28 and TRBJ2-2, with TRBD1 matching 9 bases. Per germline, CDR1 MDHEN and CDR2 SYDVKM. This CDR3 contains 15 residues. Trimming cost V 5 bases and J 8 bases; bases outside gene matches: 9. DNA of the CDR3: TGTGCCAGCAGTCCCACCGGGACAGGGAAGGGGGAGCTGTTTTTT. Its translation: CASSPTGTGKGELFF.